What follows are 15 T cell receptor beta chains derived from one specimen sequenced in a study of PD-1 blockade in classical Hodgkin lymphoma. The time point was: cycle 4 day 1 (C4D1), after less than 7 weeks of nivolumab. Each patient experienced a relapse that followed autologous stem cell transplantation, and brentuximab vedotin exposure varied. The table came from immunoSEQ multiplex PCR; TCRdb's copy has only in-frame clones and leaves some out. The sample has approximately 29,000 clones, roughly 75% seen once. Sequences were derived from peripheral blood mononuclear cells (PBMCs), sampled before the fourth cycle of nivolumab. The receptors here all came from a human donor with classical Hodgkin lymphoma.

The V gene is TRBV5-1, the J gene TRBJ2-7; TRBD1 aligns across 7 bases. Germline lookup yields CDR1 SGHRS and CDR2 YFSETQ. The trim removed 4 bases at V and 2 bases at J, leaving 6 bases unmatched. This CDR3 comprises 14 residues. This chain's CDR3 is CASSVDRETYEQYF. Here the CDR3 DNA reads TGCGCCAGCAGCGTCGACAGGGAAACCTACGAGCAGTACTTC. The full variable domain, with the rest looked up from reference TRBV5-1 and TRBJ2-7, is KAGVTQTPRYLIKTRGQQVTLSCSPISGHRSVSWYQQTPGQGLQFLFEYFSETQRNKGNFPGRFSGRQFSNSRSEMNVSTLELGDSALYLCASSVDRETYEQYFGPGTRLTVT.

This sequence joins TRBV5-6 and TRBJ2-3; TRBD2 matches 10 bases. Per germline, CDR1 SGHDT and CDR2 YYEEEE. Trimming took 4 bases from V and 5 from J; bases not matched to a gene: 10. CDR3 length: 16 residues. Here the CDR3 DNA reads TGTGCCAGCAGCACTTCCCTAGCGGGAGTGGGAGATACGCAGTATTTT. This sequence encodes CASSTSLAGVGDTQYF.

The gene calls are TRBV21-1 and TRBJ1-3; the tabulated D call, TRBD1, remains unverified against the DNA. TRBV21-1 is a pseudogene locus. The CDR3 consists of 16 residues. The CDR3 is CASTGKIQGPGNTIYF. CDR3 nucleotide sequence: TGTGCCAGCACCGGCAAGATCCAGGGGCCTGGAAACACCATATATTTT.

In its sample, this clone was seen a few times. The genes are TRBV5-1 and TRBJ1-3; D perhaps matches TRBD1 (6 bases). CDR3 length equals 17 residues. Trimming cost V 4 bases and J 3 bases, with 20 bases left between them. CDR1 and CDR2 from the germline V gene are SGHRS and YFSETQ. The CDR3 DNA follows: TGCGCCAGCAGCCCTTCACCGTTGGACAGTTTTGGAAACACCATATATTTT. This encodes CASSPSPLDSFGNTIYF. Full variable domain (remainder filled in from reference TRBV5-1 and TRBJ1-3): KAGVTQTPRYLIKTRGQQVTLSCSPISGHRSVSWYQQTPGQGLQFLFEYFSETQRNKGNFPGRFSGRQFSNSRSEMNVSTLELGDSALYLCASSPSPLDSFGNTIYFGEGSWLTVV.

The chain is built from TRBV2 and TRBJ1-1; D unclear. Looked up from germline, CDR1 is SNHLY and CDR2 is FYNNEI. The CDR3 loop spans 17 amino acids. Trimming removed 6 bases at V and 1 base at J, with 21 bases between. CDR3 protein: CASRSDGAGVGNTEAFF. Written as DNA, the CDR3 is TGTGCCAGCAGATCAGACGGAGCCGGCGTCGGGAACACTGAAGCTTTCTTT.

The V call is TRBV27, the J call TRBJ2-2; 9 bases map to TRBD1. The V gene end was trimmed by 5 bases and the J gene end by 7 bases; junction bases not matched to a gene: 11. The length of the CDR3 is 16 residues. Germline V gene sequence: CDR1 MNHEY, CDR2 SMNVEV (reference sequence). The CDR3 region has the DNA TGTGCCAGCAGTCCCCGGACAGGGGTTTCAATCGGGGAGCTGTTTTTT. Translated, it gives CASSPRTGVSIGELFF.

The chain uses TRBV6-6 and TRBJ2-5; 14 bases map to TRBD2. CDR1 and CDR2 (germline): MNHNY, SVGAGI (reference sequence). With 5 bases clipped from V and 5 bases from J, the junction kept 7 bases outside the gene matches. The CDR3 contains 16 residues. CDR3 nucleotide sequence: TGTGCCAGCAGTGGAACGACTAGCGGGAGGGCTGAGACCCAGTACTTC. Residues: CASSGTTSGRAETQYF.

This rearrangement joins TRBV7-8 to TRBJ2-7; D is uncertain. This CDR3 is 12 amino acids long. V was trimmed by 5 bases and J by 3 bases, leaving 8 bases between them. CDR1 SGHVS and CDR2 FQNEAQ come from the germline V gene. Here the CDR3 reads CASSRLGYEQYF. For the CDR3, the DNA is TGTGCCAGCAGCCGACTGGGCTACGAGCAGTACTTC. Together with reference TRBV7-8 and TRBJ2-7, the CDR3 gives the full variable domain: GAGVSQSPRYKVAKRGQDVALRCDPISGHVSLFWYQQALGQGPEFLTYFQNEAQLDKSGLPSDRFFAERPEGSVSTLKIQRTQQEDSAVYLCASSRLGYEQYFGPGTRLTVT.

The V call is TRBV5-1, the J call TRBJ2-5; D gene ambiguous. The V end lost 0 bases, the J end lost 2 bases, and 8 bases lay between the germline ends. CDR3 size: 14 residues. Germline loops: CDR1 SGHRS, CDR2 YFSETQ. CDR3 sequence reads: CASSLGNGQETQYF. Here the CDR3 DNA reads TGCGCCAGCAGCTTGGGTAATGGGCAAGAGACCCAGTACTTC.

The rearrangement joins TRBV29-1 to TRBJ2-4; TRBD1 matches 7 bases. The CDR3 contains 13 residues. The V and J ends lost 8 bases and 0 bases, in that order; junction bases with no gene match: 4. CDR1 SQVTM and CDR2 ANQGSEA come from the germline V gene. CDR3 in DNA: TGCAGCACTGCAGGGGGAGCCAAAAACATTCAGTACTTC. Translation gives CSTAGGAKNIQYF.

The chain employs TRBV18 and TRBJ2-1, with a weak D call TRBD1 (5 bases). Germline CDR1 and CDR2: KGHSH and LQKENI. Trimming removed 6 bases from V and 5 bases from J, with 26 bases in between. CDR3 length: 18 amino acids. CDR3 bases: TGTGCCAGCTCTTCCTTACGCGCAGGGAATGTGGCGAACAATGAGCAGTTCTTC. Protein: CASSSLRAGNVANNEQFF.

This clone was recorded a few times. The DNA for the CDR3 is TGTGCCAGTAGTGAACCGGGACGCCTCTCCTACGAGCAGTACTTC. It yields the protein CASSEPGRLSYEQYF. This chain links TRBV19 with TRBJ2-7; D is possibly TRBD1 or TRBD2 (5 bases each). Germline V gene data show CDR1 as LNHDA and CDR2 as SQIVND (reference sequence). V lost 5 bases and J lost 0, with 14 bases in between. CDR3 length equals 15 residues.

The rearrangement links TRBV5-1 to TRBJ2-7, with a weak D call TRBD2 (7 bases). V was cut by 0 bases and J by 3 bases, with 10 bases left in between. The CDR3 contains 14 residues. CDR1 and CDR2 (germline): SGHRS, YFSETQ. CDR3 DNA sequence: TGCGCCAGCAGCTTGGAGGGGGGGAACTACGAGCAGTACTTC. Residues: CASSLEGGNYEQYF.

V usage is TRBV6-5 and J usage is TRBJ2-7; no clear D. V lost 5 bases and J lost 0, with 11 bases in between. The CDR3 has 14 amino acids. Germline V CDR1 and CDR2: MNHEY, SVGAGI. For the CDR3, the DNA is TGTGCCAGCAGTCCGGAGCCCTACTCCTACGAGCAGTACTTC. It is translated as CASSPEPYSYEQYF.

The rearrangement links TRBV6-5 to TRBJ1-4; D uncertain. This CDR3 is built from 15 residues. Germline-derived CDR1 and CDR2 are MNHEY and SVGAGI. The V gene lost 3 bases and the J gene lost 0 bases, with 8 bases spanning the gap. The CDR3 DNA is TGTGCCAGCAGTTATCTCTCCGCAACTAATGAAAAACTGTTTTTT. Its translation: CASSYLSATNEKLFF.